Listed below are T cell receptor beta chains from one sample, sequenced in a study of CD8 T cells in Susac syndrome. TCRdb processed the immunoSEQ multiplex PCR reads anew with MiXCR; each CDR3 protein has one entry. Seen here are roughly 300,000 distinct CDR3 sequences, 70% to 90% observed once, and the top ten hold 0.11%. The sequenced material came from CD8+ T cells from PBMCs. The receptors originated from a human donor with multiple sclerosis. Each CDR3 is given with its conserved first and last residue. The D gene is left open where the match is weak. Not every row has a clone size; where given, it reads once, few, many or a size class.

TRBJ2-7 | NA | NA | TRBV5-1 | CASSFGPPGEQYF | TGCGCCAGCAGCTTTGGGCCTCCGGGTGAGCAGTACTTC
TRBJ2-7 | NA | NA | TRBV7-9 | CASSDRQKTHEQYF | TGTGCCAGCAGCGACCGACAGAAGACCCACGAGCAGTACTTC
TRBJ1-5 | NA | NA | TRBV27 | CASSHRGPNQPQHF | TGTGCCAGCAGTCACCGGGGTCCCAATCAGCCCCAGCATTTT
TRBJ2-7 | NA | TRBD2 | TRBV13 | CASSLRLADHEQYF | TGTGCCAGCAGCTTACGACTAGCGGACCACGAGCAGTACTTC
TRBJ1-5 | few | TRBD1 | TRBV6-1 | CASGTGGNQPQHF | TGTGCCAGCGGGACAGGGGGCAATCAGCCCCAGCATTTT
TRBJ2-1 | NA | TRBD2 | TRBV7-2 | CASTWRAGGYNEQFF | TGTGCCAGCACCTGGAGAGCGGGGGGTTACAATGAGCAGTTCTTC
TRBJ2-1 | NA | NA | TRBV3-1 | CASSLSDYDRFNEQFF | TGTGCCAGCAGCCTTTCCGACTATGACAGGTTCAATGAGCAGTTCTTC
TRBJ2-7 | NA | NA | TRBV9 | CASSATGRSAYEQYF | TGTGCCAGCAGCGCAACCGGACGTTCGGCATACGAGCAGTACTTC
TRBJ2-6 | NA | NA | TRBV12-3/TRBV12-4 | CASSSGLGANVLTF | TGTGCCAGCAGTTCCGGGCTTGGGGCCAACGTCCTGACTTTC
TRBJ2-7 | NA | NA | TRBV11-2 | CASSSMFGGEQYF | TGTGCCAGCAGCTCCATGTTCGGGGGCGAGCAGTACTTC
TRBJ2-2 | NA | NA | TRBV5-6 | CASTQIRVTTGELFF | TGTGCCAGCACCCAAATCAGGGTGACGACCGGGGAGCTGTTTTTT
TRBJ2-7 | NA | NA | TRBV27 | CASNKGPLSSYEQYF | TGTGCCAGCAATAAGGGACCCCTAAGCTCCTACGAGCAGTACTTC
TRBJ1-3 | NA | NA | TRBV5-1 | CASSSGAASGNTIYF | TGCGCCAGCAGCTCAGGGGCGGCCTCTGGAAACACCATATATTTT
TRBJ2-5 | NA | NA | TRBV5-1 | CASSLMGTQYF | TGCGCCAGCAGCCTGATGGGGACCCAGTACTTC
TRBJ2-3 | NA | TRBD2 | TRBV6-1 | CASSERGLAGGPTDTQYF | TGTGCCAGCAGTGAACGAGGACTAGCGGGAGGGCCGACAGATACGCAGTATTTT
TRBJ2-7 | NA | TRBD2 | TRBV19 | CASSVSGTTRYEQYF | TGTGCCAGTAGTGTCTCCGGGACTACGCGATACGAGCAGTACTTC
TRBJ1-1 | few | NA | TRBV18 | CASSDDRNTEAFF | TGTGCCAGCTCAGATGACAGGAACACTGAAGCTTTCTTT
TRBJ1-2 | NA | NA | TRBV6-2/TRBV6-3 | CASSYVGTHYGYTF | TGTGCCAGCAGTTACGTTGGCACCCACTATGGCTACACCTTC
TRBJ2-1 | NA | NA | TRBV27 | CASRGRYNEQFF | TGTGCCAGCAGGGGCAGATACAATGAGCAGTTCTTC
TRBJ1-1 | few | NA | TRBV27 | CASGPFEGGTEAFF | TGTGCCAGCGGCCCATTCGAGGGAGGCACTGAAGCTTTCTTT
TRBJ2-7 | NA | TRBD1 | TRBV12-3/TRBV12-4 | CASSFDRGAYEQYF | TGTGCCAGCAGTTTTGACAGGGGAGCCTACGAGCAGTACTTC
TRBJ2-1 | once | TRBD2 | TRBV5-3 | CARSSLWGLADRTSSYNEQFF | TGTGCCAGAAGCAGCCTGTGGGGACTAGCGGACAGGACCAGCTCCTACAATGAGCAGTTCTTC
TRBJ2-7 | NA | NA | TRBV27 | CASSLLAVPSYEQYF | TGTGCCAGCAGTTTATTGGCGGTTCCTTCCTACGAGCAGTACTTC
TRBJ2-3 | NA | NA | TRBV7-9 | CASSLAGNTQYF | TGTGCCAGCAGCTTAGCAGGGAATACGCAGTATTTT
TRBJ2-5 | NA | TRBD2 | TRBV2 | CASSPSGGRAWETQYF | TGTGCCAGCAGTCCGTCGGGCGGGAGGGCCTGGGAGACCCAGTACTTC
TRBJ2-3 | NA | NA | TRBV9 | CASSEISGPSTDTQYF | TGTGCCAGCAGCGAGATTAGCGGACCTAGCACAGATACGCAGTATTTT
TRBJ2-7 | NA | NA | TRBV27 | CASSAQSYEQYF | TGTGCCAGCAGTGCCCAGTCCTACGAGCAGTACTTC
TRBJ2-1 | NA | TRBD1 | TRBV11-2 | CASSSTSDREVLNEQFF | TGTGCCAGCAGCTCAACCTCGGACAGGGAGGTTCTCAATGAGCAGTTCTTC
TRBJ1-4 | NA | NA | TRBV12-5 | CASGFRLDRINEKLFF | TGTGCTAGTGGTTTCCGCCTCGACAGGATTAATGAAAAACTGTTTTTT
TRBJ2-1 | once | TRBD2 | TRBV14 | CASSQDAGGLDEQFF | TGTGCCAGCAGCCAAGACGCGGGAGGGCTGGATGAGCAGTTCTTC
TRBJ2-5 | once | NA | TRBV28 | CASSDPGPQETQYF | TGTGCCAGCAGTGATCCGGGGCCACAAGAGACCCAGTACTTC
TRBJ1-2 | NA | NA | TRBV2 | CASSETVTPNYGYTF | TGTGCCAGCAGCGAGACAGTTACCCCTAACTATGGCTACACCTTC
TRBJ1-2 | NA | NA | TRBV9 | CASSAREEGYGYTF | TGTGCCAGCAGCGCCCGGGAAGAAGGCTATGGCTACACCTTC
TRBJ2-2 | NA | NA | TRBV19 | CASREGRASTGELFF | TGTGCCAGTAGAGAGGGCCGGGCTAGCACCGGGGAGCTGTTTTTT
TRBJ2-7 | NA | NA | TRBV4-2 | CASSQEGSAFYEQYF | TGTGCCAGCAGCCAAGAAGGGTCGGCCTTCTACGAGCAGTACTTC
TRBJ2-7 | NA | TRBD2 | TRBV27 | CASSPQGLAGGYEQYF | TGTGCCAGCAGTCCGCAGGGACTAGCGGGGGGCTACGAGCAGTACTTC
TRBJ2-1 | NA | NA | TRBV4-2 | CASSQESYEQFF | TGTGCCAGCAGCCAAGAGAGCTACGAGCAGTTCTTC
TRBJ1-1 | NA | NA | TRBV6-2/TRBV6-3 | CASSPLFWEEGDTEAFF | TGTGCCAGCAGTCCCCTTTTTTGGGAAGAGGGAGACACTGAAGCTTTCTTT
TRBJ2-3 | NA | NA | TRBV7-9 | CASSGEEGESTDTQYF | TGTGCCAGCAGTGGGGAGGAGGGAGAGAGCACAGATACGCAGTATTTT
TRBJ2-5 | NA | NA | TRBV5-4 | CASSPDRLGKTQYF | TGTGCCAGCAGCCCCGACAGATTAGGGAAGACCCAGTACTTC
TRBJ2-2 | NA | TRBD1 | TRBV27 | CASSFTGQIGTGELFF | TGTGCCAGCAGTTTTACGGGACAGATAGGCACCGGGGAGCTGTTTTTT
TRBJ2-3 | NA | TRBD1 | TRBV10-3 | CAISDHGTGPYHTQYF | TGTGCCATCAGTGACCATGGGACAGGGCCATATCATACGCAGTATTTT